The T cell receptor beta chain described here comes from a study of blood T cell repertoires in COVID-19. Study-wide background: Two consecutive negative NP/OP PCR tests, clearance, or resolved symptoms defined Cohort 3 recovery.

Some clones are missing from TCRdb's copy, which holds only in-frame ones; the method was immunoSEQ multiplex PCR. The sample has some 190,000 clones, 85% to 90% seen once; the top ten hold 20% to 25%. Trimming removed 5 bases from V and 5 bases from J, with 15 bases in between. CDR3 length: 13 amino acids. Germline V gene sequence: CDR1 GTSNPN, CDR2 SVGIG (reference sequence). This rearrangement joins TRBV30 to TRBJ1-1; possibly TRBD1 for D (5 bases). The sequenced material came from PBMCs or T cells enriched from blood (not recorded which). This TCR came from a woman in her thirties or forties in a cohort exposed to, infected with or recovered from COVID-19 (not recorded which). The CDR3 DNA follows: TGTGCCTGGCGAAGGGGTACAGGTACTGAAGCTTTCTTT. Translation gives CAWRRGTGTEAFF.